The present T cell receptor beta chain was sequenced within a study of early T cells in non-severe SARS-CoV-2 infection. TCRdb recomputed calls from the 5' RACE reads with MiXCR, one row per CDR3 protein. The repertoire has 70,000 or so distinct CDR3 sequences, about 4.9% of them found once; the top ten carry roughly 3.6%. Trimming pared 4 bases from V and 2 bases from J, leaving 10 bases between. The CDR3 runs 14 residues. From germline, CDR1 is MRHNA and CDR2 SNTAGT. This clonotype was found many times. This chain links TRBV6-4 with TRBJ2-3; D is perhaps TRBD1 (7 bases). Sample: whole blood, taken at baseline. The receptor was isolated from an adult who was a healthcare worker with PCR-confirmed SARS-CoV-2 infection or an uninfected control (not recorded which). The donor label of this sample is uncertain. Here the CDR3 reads CASSAEGATDTQYF. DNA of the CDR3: TGTGCCAGCAGTGCGGAGGGGGCCACAGATACGCAGTATTTT.